This T cell receptor (beta chain) comes out of a study of blood T cell repertoires in COVID-19 (TCRdb year 2020). Describing the broader study: The collaborator samples originated in the United States, Italy and Spain and spanned the acute and convalescent phases of COVID-19. The prospective study material was composed of cDNA or gDNA derived from T cells, B-cell-depleted T cells, or PBMCs. The dataset comprised deeply sampled blood TCRbeta repertoires from subjects exposed to, actively infected with, or recovered from COVID-19. A freely available public database, intended as a resource for researchers studying the immune response to SARS-CoV-2, is where the repertoires were released. The samples were drawn from the first 160 participants of the ongoing ImmuneRACE study and from 950 to 1,500 subjects provided by 6 global collaborators. Nearly every sample came with metadata listing a de-identified subject ID, COVID-19 status, age in years and sex. Where HLA class I and class II types were available, the types were taken from metadata supplied by the sample provider, not from assay-based typing. General study outcomes and caveats: The quantity of clinical and demographic metadata differed by source and by participant and was supplied without curation.

V is cut by 7 bases and J by 2 bases, and the space between the germline ends is 11 bases. The CDR3 starts with the cysteine, ends with the phenylalanine, and has 13 residues. Left in the record is the CDR3 DNA by itself, 39 bases read in frame from the first base. Sequences MNHEY (CDR1) and SVGAGI (CDR2) are obtained from the germline V gene. Notes on this clone: Its antigen remains undetermined. It has no much larger one-base neighbor in the sample; base qualities were not kept.

TCRbeta CDR3 regions were amplified from genomic DNA using the immunoSEQ Assay, a bias-controlled multiplex PCR. Per the source publication's procedure: The number of nucleated cells in each sample was estimated by amplification of reference gene primers within the assay. To quantify the absolute abundance of each unique TCRbeta CDR3 rearrangement, sequence reads were collapsed and filtered. For each sample, productive Simpson clonality was calculated by taking the square root of Simpson's diversity index across productive rearrangements. TCRdb provides this immuneACCESS table in a form limited to in-frame rearrangements. Some clones are lacking; in checked studies, under half of them reflect an unresolved V gene, and why the rest are absent is not known. V, J and clone size are those of that table, while D and trimming were read from the DNA. This sample holds around 23,000 clones; approximately 74% were observed only once. Together, the top ten hold approximately 7% of the sample.

One collaborating source in Seattle enrolled patients while the patients were actively infected and followed the patients over time throughout the course of disease. The collaborating institutions used their own protocols to collect whole blood in K2EDTA tubes. For TCRbeta analysis, collaborator samples were shipped as frozen whole blood, as isolated PBMCs, or as DNA extracted from either sample type. Recombination linked TRBV6-5 to TRBJ1-2; the D gene lacks a confident call. The TCR comes from a man aged 50 to 59 with COVID-19, enrolled during active disease. Sequencing used peripheral blood. The bases read TGTGCCAGCACCTTGTCGGGGAACTATGGCTACACCTTC. Translated, it gives CASTLSGNYGYTF.